This passage covers 29 T cell receptor beta chains from one sample sequenced in a study of blood T cells in healthy people across ages. Through a sample-barcoded 5' primer and a J-beta primer mix, a second PCR was run for roughly 7 to 12 cycles. TCRdb processed the 5' RACE reads anew with MiXCR; each CDR3 protein has one entry. Of roughly 1.9 million distinct CDR3 sequences listed, 35% to 50% are singletons. Material: blood. These receptors were taken from a human donor in good health.

This clonotype was counted only a few times. The rearrangement joins TRBV20-1 to TRBJ2-5; D call uncertain. Germline V gives CDR1 DFQATT, CDR2 SNEGSKA (reference sequence). This CDR3 contains 12 residues. V shed 0 bases and J shed 11 bases, with 13 bases lying between them. CDR3 in DNA: TGCAGTGCTAGAGACGTCATGGGTTATCAGTACTTC. This sequence encodes CSARDVMGYQYF.

This chain uses TRBV29-1 with TRBJ2-1, with D tentatively TRBD2 (7 bases). V was pared by 6 bases and J by 0 bases, with 12 bases between. The germline gives CDR1 SQVTM, CDR2 ANQGSEA. The CDR3 is 14 residues long. The CDR3 loop reads CSVKGGNSYNEQFF. DNA of the CDR3: TGCAGCGTGAAGGGGGGGAACTCCTACAATGAGCAGTTCTTC.

Turning to this clonotype: A much more abundant neighbour one base away suggests this may be a read error. The rearrangement joins TRBV5-1 to TRBJ1-2; no clear D. Germline V gives CDR1 SGHRS, CDR2 YFSETQ. The CDR3 length is 14 residues. V was trimmed by 3 bases and J by 4 bases, leaving 13 bases between them. The CDR3 is CASSSIDESYGYTF. The CDR3 DNA sequence: TGCGCCAGCAGCTCGATCGACGAGTCCTATGGCTACACCTTC.

This clonotype was found a few times. CDR3 sequence reads: CASSPGLAGNYEQYF. CDR3 bases: TGTGCCAGCAGCCCAGGACTAGCGGGTAACTACGAGCAGTACTTC. The chain couples TRBV3-1 to TRBJ2-7; TRBD2 matches at 11 bases. J lost 3 bases, V lost 4 bases, and 5 bases had no gene match. The V gene's germline CDR1 is LGHDT and CDR2 YNNKEL (reference sequence). The CDR3 covers 15 residues.

The rearrangement links TRBV20-1 to TRBJ1-2; the match to TRBD1 covers 7 bases. V gave up 5 bases and J gave up 6 bases; unmatched junction bases: 12. Germline lookup yields CDR1 DFQATT and CDR2 SNEGSKA (reference sequence). The length of the CDR3 is 14 residues. The CDR3 nucleotides read TGCAGTGCTGGAGGACCGGGACAGTTTAATGGCTACACCTTC. It encodes CSAGGPGQFNGYTF.

The gene calls are TRBV7-8 and TRBJ1-5, with unresolved D. The CDR3 spans 13 residues. In germline, CDR1 is SGHVS, CDR2 FQNEAQ. Trimming removed 4 bases at V and 15 bases at J, with 19 bases between. In nucleotides, the CDR3 is TGTGCCAGCAGCTCCCTCACCGTCAGCCCGTTGCATTTT. Protein: CASSSLTVSPLHF.

This sequence joins TRBV5-1 and TRBJ2-1, with 10 bases aligning to TRBD1. The CDR3 spans 15 residues. From germline, CDR1 is SGHRS and CDR2 YFSETQ. V gave up 4 bases and J gave up 8 bases; unmatched junction bases: 9. The DNA of the CDR3 is TGCGCCAGCAGCAAGAGACAGGGGGCGGGGGATGAGCAGTTCTTC. This translates into CASSKRQGAGDEQFF.

CDR3 nucleotides: TGTGCCATCAGTGACCCTAATGAGCAGTACTTC. This gives the protein CAISDPNEQYF. The V call is TRBV10-3, the J call TRBJ2-1, with unresolved D. The J call is doubtful: the DNA matches TRBJ2-7 better. The germline CDR1 and CDR2 sequences are ENHRY and SYGVKD. There are 11 residues in the CDR3.

The chain carries TRBV5-6 and TRBJ2-3; 9 bases map to TRBD2. Germline loops: CDR1 SGHDT, CDR2 YYEEEE. Trimming took 0 bases from V and 3 from J; bases not matched to a gene: 11. The CDR3 sequence is 18 residues long. The CDR3 coding sequence is TGTGCCAGCAGCTTGGTAGCGGGGGCCCCAGCGAAAACAGATACGCAGTATTTT. It encodes CASSLVAGAPAKTDTQYF. The variable domain in full, completed from reference TRBV5-6 and TRBJ2-3, reads DAGVTQSPTHLIKTRGQQVTLRCSPKSGHDTVSWYQQALGQGPQFIFQYYEEEERQRGNFPDRFSGHQFPNYSSELNVNALLLGDSALYLCASSLVAGAPAKTDTQYFGPGTRLTVL.

This clonotype was counted many times. The chain links TRBV11-2 to TRBJ2-5, with D possibly being TRBD1 (6 bases). V shed 4 bases and J shed 1 base, with 10 bases lying between them. CDR1 is SGHAT, CDR2 FQNNGV, per germline. The CDR3 loop spans 14 amino acids. DNA for the CDR3: TGTGCCAGCAGCTCAGACAGGTTCCAAGAGACCCAGTACTTC. Protein: CASSSDRFQETQYF. Drawing the rest from reference TRBV11-2 and TRBJ2-5, the complete variable domain is EAGVAQSPRYKIIEKRQSVAFWCNPISGHATLYWYQQILGQGPKLLIQFQNNGVVDDSQLPKDRFSAERLKGVDSTLKIQPAKLEDSAVYLCASSSDRFQETQYFGPGTRLLVL.

This clonotype was detected only a few times. The chain has TRBV6-2 or TRBV6-3 and TRBJ2-7, with D perhaps matching TRBD1 or TRBD2 (6 bases each). Germline values: CDR1 MNHEY, CDR2 SVGEGT. The CDR3 extends over 16 amino acids. V lost 2 bases, J lost 1 base, and 15 bases lay in between. Here the CDR3 reads CASSYTQEGGSYEQYF. CDR3 nucleotide sequence: TGTGCCAGCAGTTACACACAGGAGGGGGGTTCCTACGAGCAGTACTTC.

Details on this clonotype: Mismatch with germline at one junction end may stem from a read error. This chain uses TRBV7-2 with TRBJ2-5, with TRBD2 matching over 12 bases. The CDR3 covers 16 residues. Germline V CDR1 and CDR2: SGHTA, FQGNSA. CDR3 in DNA: TGTGCCAGCAGCTTAGCGGGGACTAGCGGGCAAGGGACCCAGTACTTC. Translated: CASSLAGTSGQGTQYF.

This clonotype appeared a few times. V usage is TRBV5-1 and J usage is TRBJ2-3, with TRBD2 as a possible D gene (5 bases). The germline V gene has CDR1 SGHRS and CDR2 YFSETQ. V was trimmed by 0 bases and J by 1 base, leaving 12 bases between them. This CDR3 has 16 amino acids. Here the CDR3 DNA reads TGCGCCAGCAGCTTGGCGATTAGCGCCCGCACAGATACGCAGTATTTT. It is translated as CASSLAISARTDTQYF.

The chain is built from TRBV28 and TRBJ2-1; possibly TRBD2 for D (5 bases). The ends were cut back, 5 bases at V and 8 bases at J, with 22 bases in the middle. In germline, CDR1 is MDHEN, CDR2 SYDVKM. The CDR3 consists of 16 residues. This chain's CDR3 is CASSLTGLELKDEQFF. CDR3 bases: TGTGCCAGCAGTCTGACCGGACTGGAACTGAAGGATGAGCAGTTCTTC. The full variable domain, with the rest looked up from reference TRBV28 and TRBJ2-1, is DVKVTQSSRYLVKRTGEKVFLECVQDMDHENMFWYRQDPGLGLRLIYFSYDVKMKEKGDIPEGYSVSREKKERFSLILESASTNQTSMYLCASSLTGLELKDEQFFGPGTRLTVL.

A remark on this clonotype: At one end, the junction sequence differs from germline, possibly due to a read error. The chain recombines TRBV27 with TRBJ1-6, with a weak D call TRBD1 (6 bases). Germline V lookup: CDR1 MNHEY, CDR2 SMNVEV (reference sequence). The CDR3 length is 18 residues. The DNA of the CDR3 is TGTGCCAACAGTTTATGGGGGCCTCGGGGCTCCTATAATTCACCCCTCCACTTT. It is translated as CANSLWGPRGSYNSPLHF.

This clonotype was observed once. The rearrangement links TRBV7-2 to TRBJ2-3; D is undetermined. The germline V and J ends were trimmed by 5 bases and 1 base, with 10 bases remaining between them. Per germline, CDR1 SGHTA and CDR2 FQGNSA. The CDR3 spans 14 residues. The DNA of the CDR3 is TGTGCCAGCAGCGTAATCCGTCGCACAGATACGCAGTATTTT. Translated, it gives CASSVIRRTDTQYF.

This clonotype was seen repeatedly, ten times or more. This sequence joins TRBV24-1 and TRBJ1-2, with 7 positions matching TRBD1. In germline, CDR1 is KGHDR, CDR2 SFDVKD. This CDR3 region has 14 residues. V lost 9 bases and J lost 7; bases outside the gene matches: 13. Here the CDR3 DNA reads TGTGCCACCGCCGGGACAGCCGACGGTTTTGGCTACACCTTC. Its protein is CATAGTADGFGYTF.

V is TRBV5-1 and J is TRBJ2-7; maybe TRBD2 (5 bases). This CDR3 comprises 16 residues. Germline V gene sequence: CDR1 SGHRS, CDR2 YFSETQ. Trimming took off 0 bases at V and 4 bases at J, with 17 bases between the two ends. CDR3 region: CASSLGGSSEGYEQYF. The CDR3 coding sequence is TGCGCCAGCAGCTTGGGAGGGTCCTCCGAGGGATACGAGCAGTACTTC.

This clonotype was seen a few times. The chain has TRBV4-3 and TRBJ2-3, with TRBD1 matching 9 bases. This CDR3 contains 17 residues. The germline V gene has CDR1 LGHNA and CDR2 YSLEER. Trimming took 0 bases from V and 2 from J; bases not matched to a gene: 6. Here the CDR3 reads CASSQELGTGYTDTQYF. The CDR3 DNA is TGCGCCAGCAGCCAAGAGTTGGGGACAGGGTACACAGATACGCAGTATTTT.

Regarding this clonotype: A junction boundary mismatches the germline segment, possibly from a read error. The chain joins TRBV5-1 to TRBJ2-3, with 11 bases fitting TRBD2. The CDR3 contains 15 residues. CDR1 and CDR2 from the germline V gene are SGHRS and YFSETQ. In DNA, the CDR3 is TGCGCCGGCAGCTTGGCTAGCGGGGGGCCAGATACGCAGTATTTT. Amino acid sequence: CAGSLASGGPDTQYF. The full variable domain, its missing parts supplied by reference TRBV5-1 and TRBJ2-3, is KAGVTQTPRYLIKTRGQQVTLSCSPISGHRSVSWYQQTPGQGLQFLFEYFSETQRNKGNFPGRFSGRQFSNSRSEMNVSTLELGDSALYLCAGSLASGGPDTQYFGPGTRLTVL.

The chain couples TRBV9 to TRBJ2-2, with D maybe TRBD1 (5 bases). This CDR3 spans 15 amino acids. Germline-derived CDR1 and CDR2 are SGDLS and YYNGEE. V lost 2 bases and J lost 2, with 10 bases in between. The CDR3 protein is CASSVTGQNTGELFF. The DNA of the CDR3 is TGTGCCAGCAGCGTTACTGGACAAAACACCGGGGAGCTGTTTTTT.

The chain joins TRBV29-1 to TRBJ1-2; the D is unclear. There are 13 residues in the CDR3. Trimming removed 2 bases at V and 8 bases at J, with 15 bases between. Germline CDR1 reads SQVTM; CDR2 reads ANQGSEA. The CDR3 sequence is CSVEPDTPVGYTF. The CDR3, as DNA: TGCAGCGTTGAACCCGACACCCCAGTAGGCTACACCTTC. Based on the CDR3 plus reference TRBV29-1 and TRBJ1-2, the full variable domain is SAVISQKPSRDICQRGTSLTIQCQVDSQVTMMFWYRQQPGQSLTLIATANQGSEATYESGFVIDKFPISRPNLTFSTLTVSNMSPEDSSIYLCSVEPDTPVGYTFGSGTRLTVV.

This chain's CDR3 is CASSNADRDRDEQYF. CDR3 in DNA: TGTGCCAGCAGCAACGCGGACAGGGACAGGGACGAGCAGTACTTC. The V gene is TRBV5-4, the J gene TRBJ2-7; 9 bases agree with TRBD1. CDR1 is SGHNT, CDR2 YYREEE, per germline (reference sequence). V dropped 4 bases and J dropped 5; count of bases not matched to a gene: 10. The CDR3 has 15 amino acids.

The chain links TRBV28 to TRBJ2-5; D may correspond to TRBD1 or TRBD2 (6 bases each). The DNA matches TRBJ2-7 better at its end, which makes the J call doubtful. CDR3 size: 13 residues. The germline V gene encodes CDR1 MDHEN and CDR2 SYDVKM. The DNA for the CDR3 is TGTGCCGGCCAGGAGGGGGGCAAAAACGAGCAGTACTTC. It specifies CAGQEGGKNEQYF.

This chain links TRBV6-2 or TRBV6-3 with TRBJ2-5, with 7 bases that match TRBD1. Germline V CDR1 and CDR2: MNHEY, SVGEGT. The trim removed 5 bases at V and 4 bases at J, leaving 7 bases unmatched. The CDR3 loop spans 14 amino acids. The DNA for the CDR3 is TGTGCCAGCAGTGAAGGACAGGTCGTAGAGACCCAGTACTTC. The encoded protein is CASSEGQVVETQYF.

This sequence joins TRBV29-1 and TRBJ2-7, with 10 nucleotides matching TRBD2. V shed 5 bases, J shed 4 bases, and the junction held 5 bases outside the gene matches. In germline, CDR1 is SQVTM, CDR2 ANQGSEA. There are 13 residues in the CDR3. CDR3 DNA sequence: TGCAGCGTTAGCGGGGGGGCCATGTACGAGCAGTACTTC. As protein: CSVSGGAMYEQYF.

The gene calls are TRBV7-2 and TRBJ2-1, with D possibly being TRBD1 (6 bases). The germline V gene encodes CDR1 SGHTA and CDR2 FQGNSA. This CDR3 has 17 residues. Trimming shortened V by 5 bases and J by 5 bases, and 22 bases separated the two germline ends. In nucleotides, the CDR3 is TGTGCCAGCAGCCCAAAGCACCCGGGACAAAATAACAATGAGCAGTTCTTC. It specifies CASSPKHPGQNNNEQFF.

Many counts were recorded for this clonotype. V usage is TRBV9 and J usage is TRBJ2-6; 8 bases map to TRBD1. The V gene's germline CDR1 is SGDLS and CDR2 YYNGEE. V lost 3 bases and J lost 4; bases outside the gene matches: 3. This CDR3 is 15 amino acids long. CDR3 sequence (DNA): TGTGCCAGCAGCGCGACAGGGGCAGGGGCCAACGTCCTGACTTTC. Translation gives CASSATGAGANVLTF. The entire variable domain, with the rest obtained from reference TRBV9 and TRBJ2-6, is as follows: DSGVTQTPKHLITATGQRVTLRCSPRSGDLSVYWYQQSLDQGLQFLIQYYNGEERAKGNILERFSAQQFPDLHSELNLSSLELGDSALYFCASSATGAGANVLTFGAGSRLTVL.

This sequence joins TRBV5-6 and TRBJ2-1, with 9 nucleotides matching TRBD2. CDR1 SGHDT and CDR2 YYEEEE come from the germline V gene. The CDR3 has 16 amino acids. Trimming at V came to 3 bases and at J to 6 bases, leaving 10 bases not matched to a gene. CDR3 bases: TGTGCCAGCAGCTCGCAACTGGCGGGGGGGTTCAATGAGCAGTTCTTC. This translates into CASSSQLAGGFNEQFF.